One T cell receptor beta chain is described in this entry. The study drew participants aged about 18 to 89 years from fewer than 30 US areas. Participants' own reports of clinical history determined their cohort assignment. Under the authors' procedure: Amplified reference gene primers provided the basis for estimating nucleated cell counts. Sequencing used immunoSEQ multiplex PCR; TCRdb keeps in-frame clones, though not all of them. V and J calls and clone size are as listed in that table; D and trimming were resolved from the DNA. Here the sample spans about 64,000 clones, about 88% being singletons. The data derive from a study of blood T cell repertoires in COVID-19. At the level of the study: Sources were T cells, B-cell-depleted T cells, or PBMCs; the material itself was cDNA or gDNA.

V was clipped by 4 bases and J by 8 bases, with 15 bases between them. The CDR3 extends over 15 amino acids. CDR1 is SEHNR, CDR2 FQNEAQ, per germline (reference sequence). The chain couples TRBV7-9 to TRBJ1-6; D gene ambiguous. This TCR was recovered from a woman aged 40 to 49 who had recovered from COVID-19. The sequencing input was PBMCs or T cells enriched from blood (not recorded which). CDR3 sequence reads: CASSSNPPSYSPLHF. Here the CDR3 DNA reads TGTGCCAGCAGCTCTAACCCCCCTTCCTATTCACCCCTCCACTTT.